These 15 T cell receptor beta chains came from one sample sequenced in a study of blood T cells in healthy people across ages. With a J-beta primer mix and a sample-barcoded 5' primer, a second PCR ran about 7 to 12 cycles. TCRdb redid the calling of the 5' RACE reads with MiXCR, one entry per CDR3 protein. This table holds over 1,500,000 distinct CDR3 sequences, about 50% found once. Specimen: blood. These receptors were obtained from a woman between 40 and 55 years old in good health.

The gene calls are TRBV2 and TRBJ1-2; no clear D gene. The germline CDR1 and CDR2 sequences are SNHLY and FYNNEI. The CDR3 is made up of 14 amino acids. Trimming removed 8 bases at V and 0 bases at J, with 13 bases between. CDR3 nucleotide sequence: TGTGCCAGCGCTCTAAGCCTTTCTAACTATGGCTACACCTTC. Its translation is CASALSLSNYGYTF. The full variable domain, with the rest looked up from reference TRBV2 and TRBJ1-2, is EPEVTQTPSHQVTQMGQEVILRCVPISNHLYFYWYRQILGQKVEFLVSFYNNEISEKSEIFDDQFSVERPDGSNFTLKIRSTKLEDSAMYFCASALSLSNYGYTFGSGTRLTVV.

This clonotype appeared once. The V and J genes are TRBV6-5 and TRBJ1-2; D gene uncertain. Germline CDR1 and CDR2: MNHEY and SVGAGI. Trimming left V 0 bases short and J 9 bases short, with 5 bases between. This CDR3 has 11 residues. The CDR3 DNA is TGTGCCAGCAGTTACTCGAATCGCTACACCTTC. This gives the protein CASSYSNRYTF.

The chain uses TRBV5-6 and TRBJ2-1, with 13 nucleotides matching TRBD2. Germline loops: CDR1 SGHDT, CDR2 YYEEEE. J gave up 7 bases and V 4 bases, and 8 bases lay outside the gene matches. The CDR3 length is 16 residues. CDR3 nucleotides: TGTGCCAGCAGCCCTCCCTCGGGACTAGCGGGGAATGAGCAGTTCTTC. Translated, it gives CASSPPSGLAGNEQFF. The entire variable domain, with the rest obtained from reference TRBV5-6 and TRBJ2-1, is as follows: DAGVTQSPTHLIKTRGQQVTLRCSPKSGHDTVSWYQQALGQGPQFIFQYYEEEERQRGNFPDRFSGHQFPNYSSELNVNALLLGDSALYLCASSPPSGLAGNEQFFGPGTRLTVL.

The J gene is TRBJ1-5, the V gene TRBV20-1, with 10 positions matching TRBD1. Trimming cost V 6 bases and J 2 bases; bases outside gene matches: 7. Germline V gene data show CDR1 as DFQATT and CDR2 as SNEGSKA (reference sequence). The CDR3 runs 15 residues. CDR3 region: CSAVGTGDGNQPQHF. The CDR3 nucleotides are TGCAGTGCCGTAGGGACAGGGGATGGCAATCAGCCCCAGCATTTT.

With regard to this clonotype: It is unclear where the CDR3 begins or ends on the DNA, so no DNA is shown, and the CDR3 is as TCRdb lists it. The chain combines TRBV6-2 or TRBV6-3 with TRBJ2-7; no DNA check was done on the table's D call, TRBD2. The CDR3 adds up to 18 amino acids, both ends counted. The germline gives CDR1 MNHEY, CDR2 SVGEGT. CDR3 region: CASSYFWASGTTAYEQYF.

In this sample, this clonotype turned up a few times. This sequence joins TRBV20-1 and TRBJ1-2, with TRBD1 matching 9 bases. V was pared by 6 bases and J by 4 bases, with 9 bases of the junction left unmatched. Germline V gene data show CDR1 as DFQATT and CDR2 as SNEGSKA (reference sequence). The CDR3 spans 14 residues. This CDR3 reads CSAAWGQGGYGYTF. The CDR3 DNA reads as TGCAGTGCCGCCTGGGGACAGGGTGGCTATGGCTACACCTTC.

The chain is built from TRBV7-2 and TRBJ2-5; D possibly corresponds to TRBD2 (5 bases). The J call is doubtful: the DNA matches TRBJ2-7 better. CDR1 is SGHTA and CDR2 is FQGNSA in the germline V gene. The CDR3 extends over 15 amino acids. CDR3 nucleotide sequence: TGTGCCAGCAGCTTAGGGACTCACCACTCCTACGAGCAGTACTTC. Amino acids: CASSLGTHHSYEQYF.

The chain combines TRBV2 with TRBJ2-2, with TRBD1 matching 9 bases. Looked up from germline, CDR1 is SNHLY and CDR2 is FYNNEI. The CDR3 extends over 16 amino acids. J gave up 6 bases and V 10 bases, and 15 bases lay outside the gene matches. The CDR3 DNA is TGTGCCACCCAAGGTCCGGGACAGGGAAGAGCCGGGGAGCTGTTTTTT. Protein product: CATQGPGQGRAGELFF. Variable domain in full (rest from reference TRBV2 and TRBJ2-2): EPEVTQTPSHQVTQMGQEVILRCVPISNHLYFYWYRQILGQKVEFLVSFYNNEISEKSEIFDDQFSVERPDGSNFTLKIRSTKLEDSAMYFCATQGPGQGRAGELFFGEGSRLTVL.

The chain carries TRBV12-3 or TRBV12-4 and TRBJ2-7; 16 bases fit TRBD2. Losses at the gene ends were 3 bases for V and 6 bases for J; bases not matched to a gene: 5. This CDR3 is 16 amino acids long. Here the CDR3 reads CASSLGLAGGPGEQYF. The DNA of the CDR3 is TGTGCCAGCAGTTTGGGACTAGCGGGGGGGCCGGGCGAGCAGTACTTC.

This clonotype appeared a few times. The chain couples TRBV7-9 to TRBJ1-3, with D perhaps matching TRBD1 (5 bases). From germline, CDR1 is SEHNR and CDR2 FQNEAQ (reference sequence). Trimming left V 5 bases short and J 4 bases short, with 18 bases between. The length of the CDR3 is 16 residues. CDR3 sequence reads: CASSLSAGTVGNTIYF. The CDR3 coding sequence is TGTGCCAGCAGCCTTTCCGCCGGGACCGTGGGAAACACCATATATTTT.

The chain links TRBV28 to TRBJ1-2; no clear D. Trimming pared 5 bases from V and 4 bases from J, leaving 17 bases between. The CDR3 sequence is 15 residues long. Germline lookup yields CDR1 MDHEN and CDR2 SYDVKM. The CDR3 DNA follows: TGTGCCAGCAGTAGCCAGCCCCCAGAATCCTATGGCTACACCTTC. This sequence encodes CASSSQPPESYGYTF.

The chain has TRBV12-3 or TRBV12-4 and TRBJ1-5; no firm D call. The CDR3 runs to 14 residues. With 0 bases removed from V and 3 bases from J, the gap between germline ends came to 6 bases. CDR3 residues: CASSLAGNNQPQHF. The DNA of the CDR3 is TGTGCCAGCAGTTTAGCGGGGAACAATCAGCCCCAGCATTTT.

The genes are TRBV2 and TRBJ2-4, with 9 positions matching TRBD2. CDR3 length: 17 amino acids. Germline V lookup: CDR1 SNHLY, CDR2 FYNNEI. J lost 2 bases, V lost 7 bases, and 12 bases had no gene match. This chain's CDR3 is CASNKVLAGRTKNIQYF. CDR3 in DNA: TGTGCCAGCAACAAGGTCCTAGCGGGGCGAACCAAAAACATTCAGTACTTC.

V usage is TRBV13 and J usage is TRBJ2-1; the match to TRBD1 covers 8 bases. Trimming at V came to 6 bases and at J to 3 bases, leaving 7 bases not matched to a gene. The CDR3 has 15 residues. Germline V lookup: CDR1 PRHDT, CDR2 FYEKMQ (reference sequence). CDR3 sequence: CASRQTGVGYNEQFF. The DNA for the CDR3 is TGTGCCAGCAGACAGACAGGGGTCGGCTACAATGAGCAGTTCTTC.

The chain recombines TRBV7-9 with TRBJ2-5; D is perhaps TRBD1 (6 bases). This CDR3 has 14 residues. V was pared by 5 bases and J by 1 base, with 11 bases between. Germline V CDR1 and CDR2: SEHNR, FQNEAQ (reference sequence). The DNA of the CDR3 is TGTGCCAGCAGCCAGGGGTCGGGCCAAGAGACCCAGTACTTC. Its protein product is CASSQGSGQETQYF. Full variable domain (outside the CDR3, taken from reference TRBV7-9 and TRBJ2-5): DTGVSQNPRHKITKRGQNVTFRCDPISEHNRLYWYRQTLGQGPEFLTYFQNEAQLEKSRLLSDRFSAERPKGSFSTLEIQRTEQGDSAMYLCASSQGSGQETQYFGPGTRLLVL.